Included here is one T cell receptor (beta chain) sequence, with context. Its antigen remains unknown. Blood was drawn once per donor, and each sample measured approximately 2.4 ml. UMIs containing a 6-nucleotide sample barcode were added via template switching. Each CDR3 protein gets one entry in TCRdb, which reprocessed the 5' RACE reads and gives no DNA. This table holds roughly 300,000 distinct CDR3 sequences. This specimen belongs to a study of monozygotic twins with inflammatory bowel disease. Overall study results and limits: Clonotype sharing was lower in IBD patients than healthy twins, most markedly with disease activity. No detectable difference in repertoire similarity separated concordant from discordant twins, possibly as a result of limited power.

The CDR3 runs to 16 residues. Per germline, CDR1 LGHDT and CDR2 YNNKEL (reference sequence). The source material was blood. This TCR was sampled from a human donor with ulcerative colitis or Crohn's disease, or a healthy co-twin of an affected twin (not recorded which). The chain carries TRBV3-1 and TRBJ2-5; absent DNA, TCRdb's TRBD1 call cannot be checked. The CDR3 spells CASSQDLGTGRQTQYF.